One and the same sample provided the 30 T cell receptor beta chains below, sequenced in a study of T cells in Graves' hyperthyroidism and ophthalmopathy (dated by TCRdb to the late 2010s). Libraries were built with multiplex PCR. Sequenced on an Illumina HiSeq 2000. The TCR beta CDR3 regions were amplified from the RNA transcripts. The first round of RT-PCR for the TCR CDR3 was performed with the HTBI primer set and the Qiagen OneStep RT-PCR kit. Using fastp at Q25 and MiXCR, TCRdb reprocessed the public reads and kept productive beta chains. Each CDR3 protein gets just one entry, which takes the most common genes and DNA from the rows behind it. The sample table records about 740,000 distinct CDR3 sequences; approximately 15% of these occur just once. The ten largest account for 10% of the sample. The material sequenced was blood. These TCRs come from a woman aged 18-29 years with Graves' hyperthyroidism.

The V and J genes are TRBV5-6 and TRBJ1-2, with 10 bases matching TRBD1. CDR3 length: 17 residues. The V gene end was trimmed by 8 bases and the J gene end by 5 bases; junction bases not matched to a gene: 18. Per the germline V gene, CDR1 is SGHDT and CDR2 is YYEEEE. The CDR3 region is CARSPSGTGVFSYGYTF. CDR3 nucleotide sequence: TGTGCCAGGAGCCCTTCCGGGACAGGGGTGTTTTCGTATGGCTACACCTTC. Using reference TRBV5-6 and TRBJ1-2 for the parts outside the CDR3, the full variable domain is DAGVTQSPTHLIKTRGQQVTLRCSPKSGHDTVSWYQQALGQGPQFIFQYYEEEERQRGNFPDRFSGHQFPNYSSELNVNALLLGDSALYLCARSPSGTGVFSYGYTFGSGTRLTVV.

This clonotype was seen at least ten times. The chain employs TRBV12-3 or TRBV12-4 and TRBJ1-5; no firm D call. The CDR3 contains 12 residues. V lost 6 bases, J lost 4 bases, and 7 bases lay in between. CDR3 nucleotide sequence: TGTGCCAGCAGCTTGAATAATCAGCCCCAGCATTTT. Translated: CASSLNNQPQHF.

This clonotype turned up a few times. Written as DNA, the CDR3 is TGTGCCAGCAGTCCCCAGCGACTGCGGGCTCACACTGAAGCTTTCTTT. It encodes CASSPQRLRAHTEAFF. The chain links TRBV12-3 or TRBV12-4 to TRBJ1-1; D call uncertain. Trimming left V 5 bases short and J 3 bases short, with 19 bases between. CDR3 length: 16 residues.

V gene TRBV7-9 combines with J gene TRBJ2-7; 15 bases fit TRBD2. The trim removed 3 bases at V and 0 bases at J, leaving 6 bases unmatched. The CDR3 is 18 amino acids. Per the germline V gene, CDR1 is SEHNR and CDR2 is FQNEAQ (reference sequence). The CDR3 bases are TGTGCCAGCAGCTTGCCCGGGACTAGCGGGAGGAGCTCCTACGAGCAGTACTTC. Translating it yields CASSLPGTSGRSSYEQYF.

This clonotype was detected many times. The rearrangement uses TRBV2 and TRBJ2-6; no definite D call. V lost 7 bases and J lost 0, with 13 bases in between. The germline V gene has CDR1 SNHLY and CDR2 FYNNEI. This CDR3 is 16 amino acids long. CDR3 DNA: TGTGCCAGCAATCAGGAACAGAACTCTGGGGCCAACGTCCTGACTTTC. Its protein is CASNQEQNSGANVLTF.

This clonotype was counted only a few times. This chain uses TRBV9 with TRBJ2-2; 14 positions match TRBD2. J gave up 4 bases and V 3 bases, and 2 bases lay outside the gene matches. The CDR3 spans 16 residues. Germline V gene sequence: CDR1 SGDLS, CDR2 YYNGEE. CDR3: CASSGTSGRITGELFF. CDR3 sequence (DNA): TGTGCCAGCAGCGGGACTAGCGGGAGGATCACCGGGGAGCTGTTTTTT.

Ten or more counts support this clonotype. The rearrangement uses TRBV7-9 and TRBJ2-5; possibly TRBD2 for D (6 bases). The CDR3 contains 16 residues. Germline CDR1 reads SEHNR; CDR2 reads FQNEAQ (reference sequence). Trimming pared 1 base from V and 0 bases from J, leaving 12 bases between. The CDR3 here is CASSLGAKRDQETQYF. The CDR3 DNA sequence: TGTGCCAGCAGCTTAGGAGCAAAGCGGGACCAAGAGACCCAGTACTTC.

The chain couples TRBV20-1 to TRBJ1-1; 7 nucleotides match TRBD1. Trimming cost V 4 bases and J 0 bases; bases outside gene matches: 2. Germline lookup yields CDR1 DFQATT and CDR2 SNEGSKA (reference sequence). The CDR3 is made up of 13 amino acids. The CDR3 DNA reads as TGCAGTGCTACCGGGACAGTGAACACTGAAGCTTTCTTT. Its protein product is CSATGTVNTEAFF.

This clonotype was counted a few times. The gene calls are TRBV9 and TRBJ2-7, with TRBD2 matching over 10 bases. CDR3 size: 14 residues. V lost 3 bases, J lost 5 bases, and 5 bases stayed unmatched. Germline CDR1 and CDR2: SGDLS and YYNGEE. CDR3 sequence: CASSGSSGSHEQYF. In DNA, the CDR3 is TGTGCCAGCAGCGGCTCTAGCGGGAGCCACGAGCAGTACTTC. Full variable domain (outside the CDR3, taken from reference TRBV9 and TRBJ2-7): DSGVTQTPKHLITATGQRVTLRCSPRSGDLSVYWYQQSLDQGLQFLIQYYNGEERAKGNILERFSAQQFPDLHSELNLSSLELGDSALYFCASSGSSGSHEQYFGPGTRLTVT.

This clonotype has ten or more counts. This rearrangement joins TRBV7-2 to TRBJ2-1, with 15 bases that match TRBD2. The germline V gene has CDR1 SGHTA and CDR2 FQGNSA. This CDR3 spans 16 amino acids. The trim removed 4 bases at V and 6 bases at J, leaving 4 bases unmatched. CDR3 in amino acids: CASSSRTSGRVNEQFF. CDR3 in DNA: TGTGCCAGCAGCTCCCGGACTAGCGGGAGGGTCAATGAGCAGTTCTTC.

The gene calls are TRBV6-5 and TRBJ1-6; 7 bases are a match to TRBD1. There are 15 residues in the CDR3. J lost 9 bases, V lost 0 bases, and 5 bases had no gene match. Germline CDR1 is MNHEY and CDR2 is SVGAGI. In DNA, the CDR3 is TGTGCCAGCAGTTACTCCGGGACAGAAGTTTCACCCCTCCACTTT. Its protein is CASSYSGTEVSPLHF.

This clonotype was counted ten times or more. The CDR3 spells CSASGRALVEQYF. The CDR3 DNA is TGCAGTGCTAGCGGGAGGGCCCTTGTCGAGCAGTACTTC. This rearrangement joins TRBV20-1 to TRBJ2-7; 8 bases agree with TRBD2. This CDR3 has 13 amino acids. Germline V gives CDR1 DFQATT, CDR2 SNEGSKA (reference sequence). Trimming at V came to 3 bases and at J to 6 bases, leaving 7 bases not matched to a gene.

This clonotype appeared many times. The chain combines TRBV29-1 with TRBJ2-1; D remains unclear. The CDR3 runs 14 residues. Germline CDR1 is SQVTM and CDR2 is ANQGSEA. V was clipped by 5 bases and J by 0 bases, with 11 bases between them. In DNA, the CDR3 is TGCAGCGTTCCGTGGTCAAGCTCCTACAATGAGCAGTTCTTC. Protein sequence: CSVPWSSSYNEQFF.

This clonotype was detected only once. The chain links TRBV19 to TRBJ2-5; TRBD1 is a possible D gene (6 bases). The CDR3 length is 13 residues. The germline V and J ends were trimmed by 5 bases and 3 bases, with 10 bases remaining between them. Germline CDR1 and CDR2: LNHDA and SQIVND (reference sequence). In DNA, the CDR3 is TGTGCCAGTAGTGACAGGAGCGAAGAGACCCAGTACTTC. The encoded protein is CASSDRSEETQYF.

The chain uses TRBV7-2 and TRBJ2-1, with D perhaps TRBD1 (6 bases). Germline assignment: CDR1 SGHTA and CDR2 FQGNSA. The CDR3 length is 14 residues. V lost 5 bases to trimming and J lost 4 bases, with 12 bases between them. CDR3 sequence: CASSTGQIYNEQFF. CDR3 DNA sequence: TGTGCCAGCAGCACTGGACAGATTTACAATGAGCAGTTCTTC.

This clonotype was observed a few times. The V and J genes are TRBV10-2 and TRBJ2-2, with D unclear. The CDR3 consists of 16 residues. Germline CDR1 WSHSY, CDR2 SAAADI. Trimming shortened V by 1 base and J by 3 bases, and 12 bases separated the two germline ends. The CDR3 coding sequence is TGCGCCAGCAGTGAGTTAACAGTAATCTACACCGGGGAGCTGTTTTTT. Translated, it gives CASSELTVIYTGELFF.

The sample holds many counts of this clonotype. This chain uses TRBV3-1 with TRBJ2-1; D might be TRBD1 or TRBD2, each matching 5 bases. Between the trimmed V and J ends, which lost 4 bases and 4 bases, there was a span of 14 bases. The CDR3 totals 15 residues. Germline CDR1 and CDR2: LGHDT and YNNKEL (reference sequence). The CDR3 loop is CASSPRRGEYNEQFF. In DNA form, the CDR3 reads TGTGCCAGCAGCCCTCGGCGAGGGGAATACAATGAGCAGTTCTTC.

The chain has TRBV19 and TRBJ2-5; 8 nucleotides align to TRBD1. Germline loops: CDR1 LNHDA, CDR2 SQIVND (reference sequence). V shed 5 bases and J 5 bases; nucleotides not matched to a gene: 10. This CDR3 region has 15 residues. CDR3 DNA sequence: TGTGCCAGTAGTGCCCACCTCAGGGGGCCGGAGACCCAGTACTTC. It specifies CASSAHLRGPETQYF.

The chain uses TRBV12-3 or TRBV12-4 and TRBJ2-7; the match to TRBD2 covers 11 bases. V shed 0 bases and J 0 bases; nucleotides not matched to a gene: 7. CDR3 length: 18 amino acids. Here the CDR3 DNA reads TGTGCCAGCAGTTTAGCGAGAACTAGCGGGAGTCACTCCTACGAGCAGTACTTC. Translating gives CASSLARTSGSHSYEQYF.

This clonotype was observed a few times. The rearrangement joins TRBV6-1 to TRBJ2-5; D not certain. V lost 7 bases and J lost 0, with 9 bases in between. The CDR3 has 13 residues. Germline CDR1 MNHNS, CDR2 SASEGT. The CDR3, as DNA: TGTGCCAGCACCAAGCCCAACCAAGAGACCCAGTACTTC. This translates into CASTKPNQETQYF.

The J gene is TRBJ1-1, the V gene TRBV19; D unclear. This CDR3 has 14 amino acids. V dropped 1 base and J dropped 6 bases, with 12 bases sitting between them. The germline V gene encodes CDR1 LNHDA and CDR2 SQIVND (reference sequence). Written as DNA, the CDR3 is TGTGCCAGTAGTATAGGCTCCCGGGAGGCTGAAGCTTTCTTT. It is translated as CASSIGSREAEAFF.

This clonotype came up many times. This chain connects TRBV6-2 or TRBV6-3 to TRBJ1-1, with D unresolved. The length of the CDR3 is 14 residues. V was trimmed by 1 base and J by 4 bases, leaving 10 bases between them. Germline V gene data show CDR1 as MNHEY and CDR2 as SVGEGT. CDR3 region: CASSYFSTPTEAFF. Here the CDR3 DNA reads TGTGCCAGCAGTTACTTTTCGACTCCCACTGAAGCTTTCTTT.

This clonotype was picked up many times. The chain uses TRBV20-1 and TRBJ1-5; a weak D match, TRBD1 (5 bases). The V end was cut by 5 bases, the J end by 2 bases, with 13 bases between. Per germline, CDR1 DFQATT and CDR2 SNEGSKA (reference sequence). The CDR3 consists of 14 residues. DNA for the CDR3: TGCAGTGCTGAAGGGGCACGTGGCAATCAGCCCCAGCATTTT. It encodes CSAEGARGNQPQHF.

This clonotype has just a few counts. V gene TRBV27 combines with J gene TRBJ2-3; perhaps TRBD1 as D (6 bases). This CDR3 contains 11 residues. The V gene's germline CDR1 is MNHEY and CDR2 SMNVEV (reference sequence). Trimming stripped 6 bases from V and 10 bases from J, with 11 bases between. The CDR3 DNA reads as TGTGCCAGCAGCACAGGGTCGGCGCAGTATTTT. This encodes CASSTGSAQYF.

This clonotype has more than one count but fewer than ten. The rearrangement joins TRBV24-1 to TRBJ1-2; the D is unclear. V shed 6 bases and J shed 0 bases, with 10 bases lying between them. This CDR3 is built from 14 residues. Germline V gives CDR1 KGHDR, CDR2 SFDVKD. The CDR3 loop reads CATSSGPPNYGYTF. CDR3 DNA: TGTGCCACCAGTTCAGGCCCTCCTAACTATGGCTACACCTTC.

Notes on this clonotype: This likely comes from a read error, as the CDR3 has no conserved phenylalanine or tryptophan at its end. The V call is TRBV7-9, the J call TRBJ2-1; 12 bases are a match to TRBD2. Unmatched junction bases numbered 1, after V lost 5 bases and J lost 2 bases. There are 15 residues in the CDR3. Germline V lookup: CDR1 SEHNR, CDR2 FQNEAQ (reference sequence). The CDR3 loop reads CASSRTSGAYNEQFL. As DNA, the CDR3 is TGTGCCAGCAGCCGGACTAGCGGGGCCTACAATGAGCAGTTCCTC.

This sequence joins TRBV20-1 and TRBJ2-5; 7 nucleotides agree with TRBD2. CDR3 length: 13 amino acids. Germline CDR1 DFQATT, CDR2 SNEGSKA (reference sequence). V trimming: 2 bases; J trimming: 7 bases; junction bases outside the gene matches: 7. The CDR3 reads CSARSAGAGTQYF. CDR3 nucleotide sequence: TGCAGTGCTAGATCGGCGGGAGCGGGGACCCAGTACTTC.

At least ten counts were recorded for this clonotype. This chain uses TRBV6-1 with TRBJ2-2; 10 nucleotides align to TRBD1. The CDR3 is made up of 15 amino acids. V was pared by 6 bases and J by 6 bases, with 7 bases of the junction left unmatched. Germline loops: CDR1 MNHNS, CDR2 SASEGT. CDR3 coding DNA: TGTGCCAGCAGGGACCGGGACAGGGGCGCCGGGGAGCTGTTTTTT. Its translation is CASRDRDRGAGELFF.

The V call is TRBV10-3, the J call TRBJ2-7; possible D gene TRBD2, 5 bases. The CDR3 sequence is 16 residues long. CDR1 is ENHRY, CDR2 SYGVKD, per germline. Trimming cost V 2 bases and J 3 bases, with 17 bases left between them. CDR3 region: CAISETSWTASYEQYF. The CDR3, as DNA: TGTGCCATCAGTGAGACATCGTGGACTGCGAGCTACGAGCAGTACTTC.

This clonotype has a count of ten or more. The chain joins TRBV7-9 to TRBJ2-1; 7 bases agree with TRBD1. V lost 0 bases and J lost 3; bases outside the gene matches: 5. The CDR3 has 16 residues. The germline V gene encodes CDR1 SEHNR and CDR2 FQNEAQ (reference sequence). Here the CDR3 reads CASSLATGINYNEQFF. The CDR3 DNA reads TGTGCCAGCAGCTTAGCGACAGGGATCAACTACAATGAGCAGTTCTTC.